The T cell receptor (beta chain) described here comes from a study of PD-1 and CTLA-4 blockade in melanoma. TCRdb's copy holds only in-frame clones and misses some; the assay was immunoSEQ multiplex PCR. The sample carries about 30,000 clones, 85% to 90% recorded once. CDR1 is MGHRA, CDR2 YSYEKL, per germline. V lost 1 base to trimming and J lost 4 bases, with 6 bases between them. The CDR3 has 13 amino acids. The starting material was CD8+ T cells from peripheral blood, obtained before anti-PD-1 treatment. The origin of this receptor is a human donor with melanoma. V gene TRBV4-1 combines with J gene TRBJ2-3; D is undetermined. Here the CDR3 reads CASSQGSPDTQYF. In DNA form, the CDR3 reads TGCGCCAGCAGCCAAGGTAGCCCAGATACGCAGTATTTT.